The rows below give T cell receptor beta chains drawn from one sample of a study of cytomegalovirus exposure and HLA in healthy donors. Assay: immunoSEQ multiplex PCR; the TCRdb copy retains only in-frame clones and omits some. The sample lists around 140,000 clones; 70% to 85% were seen once. Sample: PBMCs. Source of these receptors: a woman aged 55-69 years in good health and CMV-seropositive. Both conserved end residues are trimmed from each CDR3. Where a row states a size, it is once, few, many or the class of an expanded clone; other rows omit it.

clone_size,j_call,v_call,cdr3_aa
NA,TRBJ1-5,TRBV7-9,ASSLAGAGAQH
NA,TRBJ1-5,TRBV19,ASQGVSNQPQH
NA,TRBJ2-4,TRBV18,ASSPEGDGIQY
NA,TRBJ2-7,TRBV28,ASRVRGTGIYEQY
NA,TRBJ2-7,TRBV29-1,SVEQTSSSYEQY
once,TRBJ2-1,TRBV7-9,ASSADETSGFSSYNEQF
few,TRBJ1-5,TRBV5-6,ASSGGQNSNQPQH
NA,TRBJ2-5,TRBV28,ASSLTGTGLETQY
NA,TRBJ2-7,TRBV19,ASSSPRLSYEQY
NA,TRBJ2-7,TRBV18,ASSPLQGVEEQY
NA,TRBJ2-7,TRBV7-6,ASSLAAGNYEQY
NA,TRBJ2-5,TRBV10-1,ASTGGFQETQY
NA,TRBJ1-4,TRBV7-3,ASSKSGQGAEKLF
NA,TRBJ2-2,TRBV6-5,ASSYPGTGELF
NA,TRBJ2-3,TRBV27,ASSSYDRPDTQY
few,TRBJ2-1,TRBV4-3,ASSQAGQGTFDEQF
NA,TRBJ2-1,TRBV7-2,ASSQFSPREQGWHEQF
NA,TRBJ2-2,TRBV5-1,ASSYGQGPGELF
once,NA,TRBV28,ASSSILTYEQY
NA,TRBJ1-3,TRBV6-1,ASRKGQGSGNTIY
NA,TRBJ2-7,TRBV7-2,ASSRSGREYEQY
once,TRBJ2-1,TRBV11-2,ASRTSGGRYNEQF
once,TRBJ1-2,TRBV7-9,ASRPDRVNGYT
NA,TRBJ1-4,TRBV5-1,ASSSPPGQTRYNEKLF
NA,TRBJ2-7,TRBV27,ASGTGDYEQY
NA,TRBJ1-5,TRBV29-1,SVGGGPRQPQH